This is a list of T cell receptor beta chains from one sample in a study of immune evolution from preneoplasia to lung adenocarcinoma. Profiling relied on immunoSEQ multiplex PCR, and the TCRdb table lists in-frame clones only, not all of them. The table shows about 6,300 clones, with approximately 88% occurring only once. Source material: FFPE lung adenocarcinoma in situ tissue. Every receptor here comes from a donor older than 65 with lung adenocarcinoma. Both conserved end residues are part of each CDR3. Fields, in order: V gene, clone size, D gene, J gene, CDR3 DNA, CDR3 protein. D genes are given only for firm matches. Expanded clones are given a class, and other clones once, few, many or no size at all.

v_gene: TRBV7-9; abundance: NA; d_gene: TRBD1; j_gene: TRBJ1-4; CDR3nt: TGTGCCAGCAGCTCGGGACAGACTGCAACTAATGAAAAACTGTTTTTT; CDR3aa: CASSSGQTATNEKLFF
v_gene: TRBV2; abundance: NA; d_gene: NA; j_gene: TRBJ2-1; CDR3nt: TGTGCCAGCAGTGGCTCCTCAGAGCAGTTCTTC; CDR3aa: CASSGSSEQFF
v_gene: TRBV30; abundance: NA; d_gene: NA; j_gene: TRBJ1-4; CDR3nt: TGTGCCTGGAGTAGGGGCAGGAATAATGAAAAACTGTTTTTT; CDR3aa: CAWSRGRNNEKLFF
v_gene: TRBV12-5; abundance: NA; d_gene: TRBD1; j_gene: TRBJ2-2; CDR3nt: TGTGCTAGTGGTTATCTGGGACAGGGGTTGCCCGGGGAGCTGTTTTTT; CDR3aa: CASGYLGQGLPGELFF
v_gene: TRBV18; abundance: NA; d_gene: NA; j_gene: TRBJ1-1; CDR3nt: TGTGCCAGCTCATCAAGAAGGGCACATTGGGACACTGAAGCTTTCTTT; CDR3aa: CASSSRRAHWDTEAFF
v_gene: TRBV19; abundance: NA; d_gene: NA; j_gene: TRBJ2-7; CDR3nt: TGTGCCAGTAGTAGTGGCTCGAGCTCCTACGAGCAGTACTTC; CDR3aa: CASSSGSSSYEQYF
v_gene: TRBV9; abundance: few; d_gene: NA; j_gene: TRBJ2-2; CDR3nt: TGTGCCAGCAGCGCGAGTACAGGGCGCACCGGGGAGCTGTTTTTT; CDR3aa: CASSASTGRTGELFF
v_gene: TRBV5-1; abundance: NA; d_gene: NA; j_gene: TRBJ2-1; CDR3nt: TGCGCCAGCAGGGGGGGAGTCTCTAACAATGAGCAGTTCTTC; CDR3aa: CASRGGVSNNEQFF
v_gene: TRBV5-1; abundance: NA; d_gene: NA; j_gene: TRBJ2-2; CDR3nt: TGCGCCAGCAGCTTGGCCCTAGGGGTCACCGGGGAGCTGTTTTTT; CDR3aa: CASSLALGVTGELFF
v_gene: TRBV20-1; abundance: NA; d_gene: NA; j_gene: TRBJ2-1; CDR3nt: TGCAGTGCTAGAGGGGGACGGGAGCAGTTCTTC; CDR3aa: CSARGGREQFF
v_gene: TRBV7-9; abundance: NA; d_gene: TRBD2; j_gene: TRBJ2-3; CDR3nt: TGTGCCAGCAGCCCAAACGTAGGTAGCGGGAGTTGGGGCGCAGATACGCAGTATTTT; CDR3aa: CASSPNVGSGSWGADTQYF
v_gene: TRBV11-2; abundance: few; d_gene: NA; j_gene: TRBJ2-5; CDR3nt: TGTGCCAGCACCGAGGAGTATTCGGACCGGGAGACCCAGTACTTC; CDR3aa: CASTEEYSDRETQYF
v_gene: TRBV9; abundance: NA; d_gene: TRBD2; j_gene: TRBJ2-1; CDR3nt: TGTGCCAGCAGCACTTGGACTAGCGGCTACAATGAGCAGTTCTTC; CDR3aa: CASSTWTSGYNEQFF
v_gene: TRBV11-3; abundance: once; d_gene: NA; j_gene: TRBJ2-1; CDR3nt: TGTGCCAGCAGCTTAAGAGGGGGAGACACCCGCTACAATGAGCAGTTCTTC; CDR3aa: CASSLRGGDTRYNEQFF
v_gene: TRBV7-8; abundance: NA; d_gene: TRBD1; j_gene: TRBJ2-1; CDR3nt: TGTGCCAGCAGCTTAGGCAGGGGGTCCTACAATGAGCAGTTCTTC; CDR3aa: CASSLGRGSYNEQFF
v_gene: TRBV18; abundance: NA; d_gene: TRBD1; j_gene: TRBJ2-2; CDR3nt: TGTGCCAGCTCACCGGGACAGGGAGCCACCGGGGAGCTGTTTTTT; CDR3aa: CASSPGQGATGELFF
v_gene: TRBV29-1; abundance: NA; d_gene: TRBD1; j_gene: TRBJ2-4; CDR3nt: TGCAGCGTTTGGGTCGGGACAGAGATAGCCAAAAACATTCAGTACTTC; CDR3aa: CSVWVGTEIAKNIQYF
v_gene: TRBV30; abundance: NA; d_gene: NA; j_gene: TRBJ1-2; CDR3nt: TGTGCCTGGAGTCAGGCAGGCTCTACCTATGGCTACACCTTC; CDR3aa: CAWSQAGSTYGYTF
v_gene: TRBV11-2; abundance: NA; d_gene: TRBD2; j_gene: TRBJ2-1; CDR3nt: TGTGCCAGCAGCCCCCAGGCTAGCGGGAATCAGTTCTTC; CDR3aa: CASSPQASGNQFF
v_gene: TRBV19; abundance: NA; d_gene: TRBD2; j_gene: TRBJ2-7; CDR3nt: TGTGCCAGCGGGAGGGCCTACGAGCAGTACTTC; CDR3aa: CASGRAYEQYF
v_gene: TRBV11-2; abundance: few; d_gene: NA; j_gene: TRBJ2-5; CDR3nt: TGTGCCAGCAGCTTAGGACTTGCGGGGAACCGAGAGACCCAGTACTTC; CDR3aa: CASSLGLAGNRETQYF
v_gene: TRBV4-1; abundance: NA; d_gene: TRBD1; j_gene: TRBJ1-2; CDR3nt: TGCGCCAGCAGCCAAGATGCAGGGGGGCTCTATGGCTACACCTTC; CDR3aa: CASSQDAGGLYGYTF
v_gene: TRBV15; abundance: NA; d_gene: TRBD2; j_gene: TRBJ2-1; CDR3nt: TGTGCCACCAGCCAACACGACCTGGCTAGCGGGAGGTACTACAATGAGCAGTTCTTC; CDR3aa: CATSQHDLASGRYYNEQFF
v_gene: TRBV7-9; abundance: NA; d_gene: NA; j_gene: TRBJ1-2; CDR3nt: TGTGCCAGCAGCGCTAGTGGGGGGGGCTATGGCTACACCTTC; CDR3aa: CASSASGGGYGYTF
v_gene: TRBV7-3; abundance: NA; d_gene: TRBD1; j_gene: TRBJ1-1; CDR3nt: TGTGCCAGCAGCACGGGACAGGGCGAAGCTTTCTTT; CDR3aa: CASSTGQGEAFF
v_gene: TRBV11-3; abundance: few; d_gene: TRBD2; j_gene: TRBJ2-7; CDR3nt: TGTGCCAGCAGCGGCGGCGGGAGACGCTACGAGCAGTACTTC; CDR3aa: CASSGGGRRYEQYF
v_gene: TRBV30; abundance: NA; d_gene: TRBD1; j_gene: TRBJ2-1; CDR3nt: TGTGCCTGGAGTAATCCGGGACAGGGTCAAAATGAGCAGTTCTTC; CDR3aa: CAWSNPGQGQNEQFF
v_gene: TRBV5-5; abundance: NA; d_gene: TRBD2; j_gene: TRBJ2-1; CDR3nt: TGTGCCAGCAGCCTGGGACTAGCTGACAATGAGCAGTTCTTC; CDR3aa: CASSLGLADNEQFF
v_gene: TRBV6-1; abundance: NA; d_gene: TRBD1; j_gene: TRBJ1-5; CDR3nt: TGTGCCAGCAGTGAACAGACAGGGAAAAATCAGCCCCAGCATTTT; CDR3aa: CASSEQTGKNQPQHF
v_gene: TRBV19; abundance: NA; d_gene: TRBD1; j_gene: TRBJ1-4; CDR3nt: TGTGCCAGTAGTATCAGGACAGGAGGGGATTCCGAAAAACTGTTTTTT; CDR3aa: CASSIRTGGDSEKLFF
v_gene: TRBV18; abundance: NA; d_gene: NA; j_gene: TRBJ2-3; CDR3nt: TGTGCCAGCTCCCCGGGTAGCGGATACACAGATACGCAGTATTTT; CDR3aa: CASSPGSGYTDTQYF
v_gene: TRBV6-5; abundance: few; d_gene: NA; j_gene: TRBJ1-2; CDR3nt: TGTGCCAGCAGTACCGGACAGTATGGCTACACCTTC; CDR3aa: CASSTGQYGYTF
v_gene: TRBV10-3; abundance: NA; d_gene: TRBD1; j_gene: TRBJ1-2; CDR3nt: TGTGCCATCTTAAACGACATTCCCGGGACAGGGCGGGAAGGCTACACCTTC; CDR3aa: CAILNDIPGTGREGYTF
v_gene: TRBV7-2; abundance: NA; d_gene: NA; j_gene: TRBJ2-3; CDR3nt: TGTGCCAGCAGCTTAGGACTACCCACAGATACGCAGTATTTT; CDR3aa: CASSLGLPTDTQYF
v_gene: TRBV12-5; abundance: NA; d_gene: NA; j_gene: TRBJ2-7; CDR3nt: TGTGCTAGTGCCCCGGACACAGCCTACGAGCAGTACTTC; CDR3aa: CASAPDTAYEQYF
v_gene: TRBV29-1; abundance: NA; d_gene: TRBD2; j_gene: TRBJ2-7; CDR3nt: TGCAGCGCAGGGACTAGCGAGGGCAACGAGCAGTACTTC; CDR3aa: CSAGTSEGNEQYF
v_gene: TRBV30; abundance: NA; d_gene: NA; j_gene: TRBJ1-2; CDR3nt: TGTGCCTGGAGGACCCCTGGGTTTCGGGGCTACACCTTC; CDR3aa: CAWRTPGFRGYTF
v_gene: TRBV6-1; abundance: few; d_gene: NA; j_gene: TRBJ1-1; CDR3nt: TGTGCCAGCAGTGAAGGGCAGGCCGGGGCTTTCTTT; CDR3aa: CASSEGQAGAFF
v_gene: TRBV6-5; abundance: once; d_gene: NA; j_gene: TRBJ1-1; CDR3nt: TGTGCCAGCAGGGGAGAGACTGAAGCTTTCTTT; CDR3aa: CASRGETEAFF
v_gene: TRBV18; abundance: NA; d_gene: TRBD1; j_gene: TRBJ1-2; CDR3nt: TGTGCCAGCTCACCACCTGAGATTTCCGGACAGGGAGGCTACACCTTC; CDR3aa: CASSPPEISGQGGYTF
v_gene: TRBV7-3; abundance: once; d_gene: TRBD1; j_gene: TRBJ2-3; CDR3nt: TGTGCCAGCAGCTCTATAGGGGGGGACAGGGGAACAGATACGCAGTATTTT; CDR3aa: CASSSIGGDRGTDTQYF
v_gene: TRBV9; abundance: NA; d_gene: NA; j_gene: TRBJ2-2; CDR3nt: TGTGCCAGCAGCGTAGAAGGGGCTACGAACACCGGGGAGCTGTTTTTT; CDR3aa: CASSVEGATNTGELFF
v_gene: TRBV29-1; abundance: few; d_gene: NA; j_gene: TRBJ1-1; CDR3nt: TGCAGCGTTGAATTCCCAGACACTGAAGCTTTCTTT; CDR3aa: CSVEFPDTEAFF
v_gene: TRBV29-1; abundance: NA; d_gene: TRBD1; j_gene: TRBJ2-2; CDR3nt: TGCAGCGTCAGACAGGGTAGCGACTCCGGGGAGCTGTTTTTT; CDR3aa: CSVRQGSDSGELFF
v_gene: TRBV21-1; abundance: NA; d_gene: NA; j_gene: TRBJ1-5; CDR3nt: TGTGCCAGCAGCAAAGCGCTGCGACAGGGGGATCAGCCCCAGCATTTT; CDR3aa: CASSKALRQGDQPQHF
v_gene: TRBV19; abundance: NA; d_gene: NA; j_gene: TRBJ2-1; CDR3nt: TGTGCCAGTAGTATAAGCGGATATAAGGGCGGTGAGCAGTTCTTC; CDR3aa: CASSISGYKGGEQFF
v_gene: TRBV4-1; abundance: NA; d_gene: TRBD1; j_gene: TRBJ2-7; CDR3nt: TGCGCCAGCAGCCAACCGGGACAGGGGGCTCGGGAGCAGTACTTC; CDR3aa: CASSQPGQGAREQYF
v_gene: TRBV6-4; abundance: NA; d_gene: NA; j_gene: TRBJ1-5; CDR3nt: TGTGCCAGCAGCCACCAGAAGTTTAGCAATCAGCCCCAGCATTTT; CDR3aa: CASSHQKFSNQPQHF
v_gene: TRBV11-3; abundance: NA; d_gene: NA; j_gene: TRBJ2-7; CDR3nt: TGTGCCAGCAGCTTAGGACCTGACTACGAGCAGTACTTC; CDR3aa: CASSLGPDYEQYF
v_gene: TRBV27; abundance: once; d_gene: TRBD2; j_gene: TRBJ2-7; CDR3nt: TGTGCCAGCAGTTTCGCCGCGGGAGCAAGGGAGCAGTACTTC; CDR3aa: CASSFAAGAREQYF
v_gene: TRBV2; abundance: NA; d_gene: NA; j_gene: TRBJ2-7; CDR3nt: TGTGCCAGCAGTCCAAGACTGATGAGCTCCTACGAGCAGTACTTC; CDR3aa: CASSPRLMSSYEQYF
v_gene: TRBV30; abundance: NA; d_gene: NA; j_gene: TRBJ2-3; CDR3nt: TGTGCCTGGAGTGTAGGAGGGGGCATCACAGATACGCAGTATTTT; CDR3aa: CAWSVGGGITDTQYF
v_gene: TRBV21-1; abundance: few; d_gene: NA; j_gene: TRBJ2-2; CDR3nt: TGTGCCAGCAGCAAAGAGGGGACAGGGTCCGGGGAGCTGTTTTTT; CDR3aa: CASSKEGTGSGELFF